Below are 11 T cell receptor beta chains sequenced from a single sample in a study of spatial heterogeneity in lung cancer. The sample's time point: sample taken at primary tumor resection. Each CDR3 protein gets one entry after TCRdb re-called the 5' RACE reads with MiXCR. The sample has 5,800 or so distinct CDR3 sequences, around a sixth seen once. The sample consisted of normal lung tissue next to the tumor, taken at surgery. Receptors were obtained from a male donor with early-stage non-small cell lung cancer.

The rearrangement joins TRBV20-1 to TRBJ1-5, with TRBD1 as a possible D gene (6 bases). The germline V and J ends were trimmed by 4 bases and 7 bases, with 17 bases remaining between them. Germline V CDR1 and CDR2: DFQATT, SNEGSKA (reference sequence). The CDR3 totals 14 residues. In nucleotides, the CDR3 is TGCAGTGCTATTGCGGACAGTCGGAGACAGCCCCAGCATTTT. Amino acid sequence: CSAIADSRRQPQHF.

DNA for the CDR3: TGTGCCACCAAGGAAAGGGGCCCGAGCACAGATACGCAGTATTTT. Protein sequence: CATKERGPSTDTQYF. The V and J genes are TRBV7-9 and TRBJ2-3, with D tentatively TRBD1 (5 bases). Germline lookup yields CDR1 SEHNR and CDR2 FQNEAQ (reference sequence). The CDR3 totals 15 residues. Trimming shortened V by 10 bases and J by 0 bases, and 17 bases separated the two germline ends.

This clonotype has a handful of counts. The chain employs TRBV7-2 and TRBJ2-7; D is perhaps TRBD1 (6 bases). Trimming removed 5 bases from V and 3 bases from J, with 20 bases in between. This CDR3 spans 16 amino acids. Germline values: CDR1 SGHTA, CDR2 FQGNSA. Written as DNA, the CDR3 is TGTGCCAGCAGCCTAATGCCTCCGGGACAAATCTACGAGCAGTACTTC. Translation gives CASSLMPPGQIYEQYF.

This clonotype is classed as medium-sized. This chain links TRBV29-1 with TRBJ2-7; the D gene is possibly TRBD1 (5 bases). The V and J ends lost 4 bases and 2 bases respectively, with 9 bases between them. Germline lookup yields CDR1 SQVTM and CDR2 ANQGSEA. This CDR3 spans 12 amino acids. The CDR3, as DNA: TGCAGCGTTGGCGACAGCACCTACGAGCAGTACTTC. This encodes CSVGDSTYEQYF.

The chain couples TRBV29-1 to TRBJ2-2, with TRBD2 matching 11 bases. Germline loops: CDR1 SQVTM, CDR2 ANQGSEA. The length of the CDR3 is 14 residues. V was clipped by 4 bases and J by 3 bases; unmatched bases: 1. DNA for the CDR3: TGCAGCGTTGGGGGACTAGCGGACACCGGGGAGCTGTTTTTT. This gives the protein CSVGGLADTGELFF.

The rearrangement joins TRBV29-1 to TRBJ2-7; D not certain. The germline gives CDR1 SQVTM, CDR2 ANQGSEA. This CDR3 region has 14 residues. V was trimmed by 6 bases and J by 5 bases, leaving 20 bases between them. CDR3 sequence (DNA): TGCAGCGTCATCAGTGTAGCTTTTCCCGACGAGCAGTACTTC. As protein: CSVISVAFPDEQYF.

The rearrangement uses TRBV28 and TRBJ2-7; TRBD1 matches at 9 bases. The CDR3 length is 14 residues. V was clipped by 7 bases and J by 6 bases; unmatched bases: 10. CDR1 and CDR2 (germline): MDHEN, SYDVKM. CDR3: CASTGGQGRSEQYF. The CDR3 region has the DNA TGTGCCAGCACTGGGGGACAGGGAAGGTCCGAGCAGTACTTC. Looking up the rest from reference TRBV28 and TRBJ2-7 gives the full variable domain: DVKVTQSSRYLVKRTGEKVFLECVQDMDHENMFWYRQDPGLGLRLIYFSYDVKMKEKGDIPEGYSVSREKKERFSLILESASTNQTSMYLCASTGGQGRSEQYFGPGTRLTVT.

The CDR3 loop reads CASLQGLNTEAFF. The CDR3 coding sequence is TGTGCCAGCCTGCAGGGGCTAAACACTGAAGCTTTCTTT. The chain couples TRBV7-2 to TRBJ1-1; D is possibly TRBD1 (6 bases). The CDR3 has 13 residues. Germline CDR1 SGHTA, CDR2 FQGNSA. Trimming shortened V by 8 bases and J by 2 bases, and 12 bases separated the two germline ends.

The rearrangement links TRBV7-9 to TRBJ2-3; 7 bases map to TRBD2. This CDR3 is built from 13 residues. Germline CDR1 reads SEHNR; CDR2 reads FQNEAQ (reference sequence). V gave up 3 bases and J gave up 8 bases; unmatched junction bases: 5. The CDR3 spells CASSFAGEGTQYF. The CDR3 region has the DNA TGTGCCAGCAGCTTCGCGGGAGAAGGTACGCAGTATTTT.

This clonotype was counted only a few times. The chain joins TRBV11-2 to TRBJ1-1; D perhaps matches TRBD1 (5 bases). The V end lost 4 bases, the J end lost 10 bases, and 16 bases lay between the germline ends. The V gene's germline CDR1 is SGHAT and CDR2 FQNNGV. The CDR3 loop spans 13 amino acids. The CDR3 loop reads CASSWDPPGVAFF. The CDR3 DNA follows: TGTGCCAGCAGCTGGGACCCCCCGGGCGTAGCTTTCTTT. The full variable domain, rest sourced from reference TRBV11-2 and TRBJ1-1, is EAGVAQSPRYKIIEKRQSVAFWCNPISGHATLYWYQQILGQGPKLLIQFQNNGVVDDSQLPKDRFSAERLKGVDSTLKIQPAKLEDSAVYLCASSWDPPGVAFFGQGTRLTVV.

This chain uses TRBV28 with TRBJ2-5; TRBD2 might be the D (5 bases). Trimming stripped 2 bases from V and 5 bases from J, with 12 bases between. The CDR3 is 14 amino acids. Germline CDR1 and CDR2: MDHEN and SYDVKM. For the CDR3, the DNA is TGTGCCAGCAGTTTAGCTAGCCCGAGGGAGACCCAGTACTTC. Translated: CASSLASPRETQYF.